The clone carrying this TCR beta chain was found a few times. Germline loops: CDR1 SEHNR, CDR2 FQNEAQ (reference sequence). The CDR3 is 14 residues long. The V end was cut by 5 bases, the J end by 5 bases, with 16 bases between. This entry belongs to a study of T-cell memory formation after mild COVID-19. Study-level information: Largely, the TCR clusters proved donor specific.

cDNA libraries for TCR alpha and TCR beta, carrying sample barcodes and UMIs, came from 5'RACE with constant-segment primers. TCRdb reprocessed the 5' RACE reads via MiXCR and lists one record per CDR3 protein. Here the sample spans under 650,000 distinct CDR3 sequences, about a sixth being singletons. V is TRBV7-9 and J is TRBJ2-7, with D perhaps TRBD2 (6 bases). The clonotype comes from an adult woman who had mild COVID-19 (a few samples of this study predate the infection). Cell type and time point are not known. Sequenced sample: PBMCs or a T cell subset sorted from them (not recorded which). The CDR3 DNA reads as TGTGCCAGCAGCCACGACGCGGGAATCCACGAGCAGTACTTC. This gives the protein CASSHDAGIHEQYF.